A single sample is the source of the 7 T cell receptor beta chains below, sequenced in a study of cytomegalovirus exposure and HLA in healthy donors. Primers: 60 Vbeta forward and 13 Jbeta reverse. Sequencing was performed with immunoSEQ multiplex PCR; in TCRdb, only in-frame clones are kept and a portion is missing. The top ten hold roughly 2.4% of the sample, which has under 300,000 clones, just over 70% seen once. What was sequenced was PBMCs. All receptors derive from a female donor in good health and CMV-seronegative.

This CDR3 is CASSRREGQLLAKNIQYF. As DNA, the CDR3 is TGTGCCAGCAGTCGACGGGAGGGCCAATTACTAGCCAAAAACATTCAGTACTTC. V and J are TRBV28 and TRBJ2-4; 8 bases match TRBD2. Trimming at V came to 5 bases and at J to 0 bases, leaving 12 bases not matched to a gene. This CDR3 contains 18 residues. Germline assignment: CDR1 MDHEN and CDR2 SYDVKM.

This clone showed up just a few times. The chain links TRBV28 to TRBJ1-2; 8 positions match TRBD1. Per germline, CDR1 MDHEN and CDR2 SYDVKM. CDR3 length equals 14 residues. V lost 8 bases to trimming and J lost 7 bases; unmatched junction nucleotides: 12. Here the CDR3 DNA reads TGTGCCAGCGGAATAGGACAGGGACGGGCTGGCTACACCTTC. Protein sequence: CASGIGQGRAGYTF.

This clone has only one observation. The identical CDR3 is also encoded by other nucleotide sequences in the sample. The chain is built from TRBV11-2 and TRBJ1-2; 9 nucleotides match TRBD1. V lost 5 bases and J lost 5; bases outside the gene matches: 12. This CDR3 spans 16 amino acids. Germline CDR1 is SGHAT and CDR2 is FQNNGV. The CDR3 spells CASSTGGGQGAYGYTF. Written as DNA, the CDR3 is TGTGCCAGCAGCACAGGTGGGGGACAGGGCGCTTATGGCTACACCTTC.

The sample holds a few counts of this clone. The V gene is TRBV4-1, the J gene TRBJ2-7; TRBD1 is a possible D gene (6 bases). The germline gives CDR1 MGHRA, CDR2 YSYEKL. The germline V and J ends were trimmed by 6 bases and 1 base, with 16 bases remaining between them. The CDR3 has 15 amino acids. The CDR3 DNA reads TGCGCCAGCAGACCCGACAGGTCCTCTTCCTACGAGCAGTACTTC. Translating it yields CASRPDRSSSYEQYF.

The chain links TRBV18 to TRBJ1-5; TRBD1 is a possible D gene (5 bases). The V end was cut by 8 bases, the J end by 3 bases, with 14 bases between. The CDR3 runs 14 residues. In germline, CDR1 is KGHSH, CDR2 LQKENI. The CDR3 spells CASHSGGTNQPQHF. CDR3 in DNA: TGTGCCAGCCATAGTGGGGGGACCAATCAGCCCCAGCATTTT.

The chain is built from TRBV19 and TRBJ1-1, with TRBD1 as a possible D gene (5 bases). CDR3 length: 15 residues. The germline V gene encodes CDR1 LNHDA and CDR2 SQIVND (reference sequence). V shed 3 bases and J shed 4 bases, with 15 bases lying between them. Here the CDR3 reads CASSMGRDGSTEAFF. For the CDR3, the DNA is TGTGCCAGTAGTATGGGCAGGGATGGATCCACTGAAGCTTTCTTT.

This chain uses TRBV19 with TRBJ2-1; D is possibly TRBD1 (5 bases). The germline V gene encodes CDR1 LNHDA and CDR2 SQIVND (reference sequence). The CDR3 length is 17 residues. V was trimmed by 7 bases and J by 5 bases, leaving 24 bases between them. The DNA of the CDR3 is TGTGCCAGTACCCTCCCCGTAGGGCATTTAGGGGACAATGAGCAGTTCTTC. This codes for CASTLPVGHLGDNEQFF. The full variable domain, completed using reference TRBV19 and TRBJ2-1, is DGGITQSPKYLFRKEGQNVTLSCEQNLNHDAMYWYRQDPGQGLRLIYYSQIVNDFQKGDIAEGYSVSREKKESFPLTVTSAQKNPTAFYLCASTLPVGHLGDNEQFFGPGTRLTVL.